Shown below are 27 T cell receptor beta chains from a single sample sequenced in a study of regulatory T cells in long-lasting Graves disease. Specified time point: persistent/refractory GD, antithyroid drugs over 5 years with positive TRAb. The TCR library was made from RNA extracted from PBMCs. Library construction for TCR beta used iRepertoire HTBI primers and Arm-PCR of CDR3 regions. TCRdb reprocessed the multiplex PCR reads with MiXCR, giving one entry per CDR3 protein. The repertoire holds around 400,000 distinct CDR3 sequences, with around 20% as singletons. Sample: peripheral blood mononuclear cells (PBMCs), taken when the disease was refractory, from a patient treated with antithyroid drugs. Receptor source: a female donor with Graves disease.

At least ten counts were recorded for this clonotype. The chain employs TRBV28 and TRBJ2-7; the match to TRBD2 covers 7 bases. The CDR3 totals 13 residues. V shed 2 bases and J 5 bases; nucleotides not matched to a gene: 3. Germline V gene data show CDR1 as MDHEN and CDR2 as SYDVKM. The CDR3 protein is CASSLREADEQYF. CDR3 nucleotides: TGTGCCAGCAGTTTACGGGAGGCGGACGAGCAGTACTTC.

This clonotype was counted at least ten times. Here the CDR3 reads CASSQSSGTQYF. As DNA, the CDR3 is TGTGCCAGCAGTCAGAGTAGCGGGACCCAGTACTTC. The chain combines TRBV12-3 or TRBV12-4 with TRBJ2-5, with TRBD2 as a possible D gene (6 bases). The CDR3 contains 12 residues. V was cut by 5 bases and J by 7 bases, with 11 bases left in between.

The rearrangement joins TRBV19 to TRBJ1-1; D remains unclear. In germline, CDR1 is LNHDA, CDR2 SQIVND (reference sequence). The CDR3 length is 15 residues. V was pared by 0 bases and J by 3 bases, with 11 bases between. The CDR3 sequence is CASSIDTSVYTEAFF. The CDR3 DNA is TGTGCCAGTAGTATAGATACTTCGGTGTACACTGAAGCTTTCTTT.

In this sample, this clonotype turned up a few times. This rearrangement joins TRBV18 to TRBJ2-5, with TRBD1 identical over 10 bases. CDR1 and CDR2 from the germline V gene are KGHSH and LQKENI. This CDR3 is 14 amino acids long. Trimming cost V 4 bases and J 7 bases; bases outside gene matches: 6. This chain's CDR3 is CASSQDRGLGTQYF. As DNA, the CDR3 is TGTGCCAGCTCACAAGACAGGGGGCTGGGGACCCAGTACTTC.

This clonotype was counted ten times or more. This chain joins TRBV15 and TRBJ2-7; 11 bases agree with TRBD1. V gave up 5 bases and J gave up 3 bases; unmatched junction bases: 3. The V gene's germline CDR1 is LNHNV and CDR2 YYDKDF (reference sequence). The CDR3 runs 14 residues. As DNA, the CDR3 is TGTGCCACCAGCGTCGGGACAGGGGGCTACGAGCAGTACTTC. This codes for CATSVGTGGYEQYF.

The chain couples TRBV20-1 to TRBJ2-7; 9 positions match TRBD2. J was trimmed by 1 base and V by 8 bases; bases with no gene match: 12. The germline gives CDR1 DFQATT, CDR2 SNEGSKA (reference sequence). The CDR3 length is 15 residues. The chain's CDR3 is CSPSLATSGSYEQYF. Here the CDR3 DNA reads TGCAGTCCCTCCCTAGCGACTAGCGGTTCCTACGAGCAGTACTTC.

V and J are TRBV13 and TRBJ2-7, with D perhaps being TRBD1 or TRBD2 (5 bases each). Germline V gene data show CDR1 as PRHDT and CDR2 as FYEKMQ (reference sequence). This CDR3 has 14 amino acids. The ends were cut back, 7 bases at V and 6 bases at J, with 19 bases in the middle. In nucleotides, the CDR3 is TGTGCCAGCACTGAGGGGATGGGGGTGGGCGAGCAGTACTTC. This translates into CASTEGMGVGEQYF.

This clonotype has ten or more counts. V and J are TRBV6-1 and TRBJ2-2, with 9 bases lining up with TRBD1. The CDR3 is 15 amino acids. From germline, CDR1 is MNHNS and CDR2 SASEGT. The V gene end was trimmed by 9 bases and the J gene end by 2 bases; junction bases not matched to a gene: 7. The CDR3 protein is CASGTGTFNTGELFF. CDR3 bases: TGTGCCAGTGGGACAGGGACTTTTAACACCGGGGAGCTGTTTTTT.

This clonotype was recorded many times. The chain links TRBV29-1 to TRBJ1-1; D unresolved. The CDR3 is made up of 12 amino acids. Trimming left V 6 bases short and J 1 base short, with 9 bases between. The V gene's germline CDR1 is SQVTM and CDR2 ANQGSEA. DNA of the CDR3: TGCAGCGTATTGAAACAGAACACTGAAGCTTTCTTT. Its translation: CSVLKQNTEAFF.

The chain joins TRBV4-1 to TRBJ2-2; no clear D. CDR1 MGHRA and CDR2 YSYEKL come from the germline V gene. V was trimmed by 6 bases and J by 7 bases, leaving 9 bases between them. The CDR3 sequence is 12 residues long. CDR3 in amino acids: CASRYESGELFF. CDR3 bases: TGCGCCAGCAGATATGAGAGCGGGGAGCTGTTTTTT.

This clonotype has ten or more counts. This sequence joins TRBV2 and TRBJ1-2, with D unresolved. V was clipped by 4 bases and J by 7 bases, with 13 bases between them. This CDR3 spans 13 amino acids. CDR1 is SNHLY, CDR2 FYNNEI, per germline. This chain's CDR3 is CASSVGREVGYTF. The CDR3 region has the DNA TGTGCCAGCAGTGTGGGCCGTGAGGTTGGCTACACCTTC.

This chain links TRBV28 with TRBJ2-1; no clear D gene. With 5 bases removed from V and 5 bases from J, the gap between germline ends came to 19 bases. CDR1 MDHEN and CDR2 SYDVKM come from the germline V gene. The CDR3 is 16 amino acids. CDR3 loop: CASSLRRHSGNNEQFF. CDR3 in DNA: TGTGCCAGCAGTCTGCGCCGTCACAGTGGAAACAATGAGCAGTTCTTC.

This clonotype was observed a few times. The chain carries TRBV7-9 and TRBJ2-7; D is uncertain. The CDR3 consists of 13 residues. Germline CDR1 and CDR2: SEHNR and FQNEAQ (reference sequence). The V gene lost 5 bases and the J gene lost 5 bases, with 13 bases spanning the gap. The CDR3 loop is CASSVTVSDEQYF. The CDR3 nucleotides are TGTGCCAGCAGCGTTACAGTATCTGACGAGCAGTACTTC.

The genes are TRBV12-3 or TRBV12-4 and TRBJ2-1, with TRBD2 matching over 8 bases. Trimming removed 7 bases from V and 8 bases from J; junction bases left unmatched: 13. The length of the CDR3 is 15 residues. CDR3 residues: CASNSESGRTDEQFF. The CDR3 DNA reads as TGTGCCAGCAATTCGGAAAGCGGGAGAACTGATGAGCAGTTCTTC.

This clonotype appeared many times. The gene calls are TRBV7-2 and TRBJ1-4; possible D gene TRBD1, 5 bases. The ends were cut back, 5 bases at V and 3 bases at J, with 10 bases in the middle. This CDR3 has 14 amino acids. CDR1 and CDR2 (germline): SGHTA, FQGNSA. For the CDR3, the DNA is TGTGCCAGCAGCCTTCACAGGTCTAATGAAAAACTGTTTTTT. Translation: CASSLHRSNEKLFF.

V gene TRBV19 combines with J gene TRBJ1-1; maybe TRBD1 (6 bases). The germline gives CDR1 LNHDA, CDR2 SQIVND (reference sequence). Deletions cut 9 bases from V and 1 base from J, with 24 bases between. CDR3 length: 17 amino acids. CDR3 DNA sequence: TGTGCCAGCAGGGGAAGGGGACCTGGCCAGAGGAACACTGAAGCTTTCTTT. Translation: CASRGRGPGQRNTEAFF.

This clonotype was counted at least ten times. The V and J genes are TRBV6-5 and TRBJ1-2; TRBD1 aligns across 8 bases. With 4 bases clipped from V and 8 bases from J, the junction kept 12 bases outside the gene matches. From germline, CDR1 is MNHEY and CDR2 SVGAGI. CDR3 size: 15 residues. The CDR3 region has the DNA TGTGCCAGCAGTTCGTTCACTGACAGGGGAAACGGCTACACCTTC. Residues: CASSSFTDRGNGYTF.

The rearrangement links TRBV11-2 to TRBJ2-1; D tentatively reads TRBD1 or TRBD2 (6 bases each). The germline gives CDR1 SGHAT, CDR2 FQNNGV. CDR3 length: 15 residues. With 7 bases removed from V and 8 bases from J, the gap between germline ends came to 21 bases. CDR3 nucleotides: TGTGCCAGCACTGTAGGGGGAGGTGTCTGGGATGAGCAGTTCTTC. Protein: CASTVGGGVWDEQFF.

The chain uses TRBV2 and TRBJ2-1; D may be TRBD1 or TRBD2 (6 bases each). Germline lookup yields CDR1 SNHLY and CDR2 FYNNEI. The V and J ends lost 5 bases and 5 bases respectively, with 13 bases between them. This CDR3 contains 14 residues. The DNA of the CDR3 is TGTGCCAGCAGTTTTGGGGGGCCCGACAATGAGCAGTTCTTC. Its protein is CASSFGGPDNEQFF.

The sample holds many counts of this clonotype. V and J are TRBV6-1 and TRBJ2-7; 9 positions match TRBD1. The germline V gene has CDR1 MNHNS and CDR2 SASEGT. Trimming cost V 6 bases and J 6 bases; bases outside gene matches: 9. This CDR3 comprises 14 residues. The DNA for the CDR3 is TGTGCCAGCAGATATCGGGACAGGGAAAGCGAGCAGTACTTC. Amino acids: CASRYRDRESEQYF.

This clonotype was seen many times. The chain employs TRBV29-1 and TRBJ1-2; the match to TRBD1 covers 7 bases. The CDR3 runs to 13 residues. Germline assignment: CDR1 SQVTM and CDR2 ANQGSEA. V was clipped by 5 bases and J by 0 bases; unmatched bases: 3. The CDR3 DNA sequence: TGCAGCGTTCGGGACAGAGCTAACTATGGCTACACCTTC. This gives the protein CSVRDRANYGYTF.

This clonotype was counted ten times or more. The V gene is TRBV6-1, the J gene TRBJ2-5; the D gene is possibly TRBD1 (6 bases). CDR3 length: 15 residues. Germline V gives CDR1 MNHNS, CDR2 SASEGT. The V end was cut by 6 bases, the J end by 1 base, with 15 bases between. This CDR3 is CASSSLDRIQETQYF. The CDR3 DNA reads as TGTGCCAGCAGCTCCCTGGACAGAATCCAAGAGACCCAGTACTTC.

This clonotype was picked up a small number of times. This chain connects TRBV6-1 to TRBJ2-2; maybe TRBD1 (7 bases). The CDR3 has 15 residues. The V and J ends lost 9 bases and 2 bases respectively, with 16 bases between them. Germline loops: CDR1 MNHNS, CDR2 SASEGT. CDR3: CASRSGGLNTGELFF. Written as DNA, the CDR3 is TGTGCCAGTAGGTCAGGGGGGCTAAACACCGGGGAGCTGTTTTTT.

This clonotype has a count of ten or more. The CDR3 DNA reads as TGTGCCAGCAGTCGACAGGGGCATCAGCCCCAGCATTTT. This encodes CASSRQGHQPQHF. The chain is built from TRBV28 and TRBJ1-5; 8 bases fit TRBD1. The CDR3 spans 13 residues. The V and J ends lost 5 bases and 5 bases, in that order; junction bases with no gene match: 2. The germline V gene encodes CDR1 MDHEN and CDR2 SYDVKM.

This clonotype was picked up a small number of times. The chain links TRBV5-4 to TRBJ1-4; D possibly corresponds to TRBD1 (5 bases). V was pared by 4 bases and J by 8 bases, with 12 bases between. The CDR3 has 13 amino acids. Germline CDR1 and CDR2: SGHNT and YYREEE (reference sequence). The CDR3 spells CASSLGGGEKLFF. The CDR3 bases are TGTGCCAGCAGCCTCGGGGGGGGAGAAAAACTGTTTTTT.

The gene calls are TRBV6-2 or TRBV6-3 and TRBJ2-7; the match to TRBD2 covers 10 bases. The germline V gene encodes CDR1 MNHEY and CDR2 SVGEGT. After removal of 5 bases from V and 2 bases from J, the junction contained 6 bases not matched to a gene. The CDR3 contains 15 residues. The CDR3: CASSEVLAGPYEQYF. CDR3 in DNA: TGTGCCAGCAGTGAAGTACTAGCGGGACCCTACGAGCAGTACTTC.

The chain carries TRBV2 and TRBJ1-5; 8 nucleotides match TRBD1. V lost 7 bases and J lost 3; bases outside the gene matches: 5. The V gene's germline CDR1 is SNHLY and CDR2 FYNNEI. CDR3 size: 14 residues. The CDR3 loop reads CASTGTGHNQPQHF. The CDR3 coding sequence is TGTGCCAGCACCGGGACAGGCCACAATCAGCCCCAGCATTTT.